What follows describes a single T cell receptor (beta chain). As yet, its antigen is unknown. Sample-barcoded 5' priming and a J-beta primer mix drove a second PCR of about 7 to 11 cycles. Every sample gave at least 2.5 million paired-end reads containing CDR3. TCRdb ran MiXCR on the 5' RACE reads and lists one entry per CDR3 protein. The sample yields fewer than 1.5 million distinct CDR3 sequences, 42% seen once. The data originate from a study of blood T cells in healthy people across ages. Findings and limits, study-wide: Strong correlation linked observed beta diversity and percent naive T cells.

Germline V gene lookup returns CDR1 DFQATT and CDR2 SNEGSKA (reference sequence). V shed 2 bases and J shed 0 bases, with 4 bases lying between them. CDR3 size: 13 residues. This chain joins TRBV20-1 and TRBJ1-4; no definite D call. The sequenced material came from blood. This receptor was obtained from a woman aged 18-30 years in good health. In nucleotides, the CDR3 is TGCAGTGCTAGACGGGCAACTAATGAAAAACTGTTTTTT. This translates into CSARRATNEKLFF.